Shown below are 8 T cell receptor beta chains from a single sample sequenced in a study of blood T cell repertoires in COVID-19. Only in-frame clones appear in the TCRdb table, and some are missing; sequencing was by immunoSEQ multiplex PCR. The data show approximately 500,000 clones, with 70% to 90% seen just once and 3% to 4% held by the top ten. The sequenced sample consisted of peripheral blood. These receptors came from a human donor in a cohort sampled during active COVID-19.

This clone was detected many times. The chain couples TRBV4-3 to TRBJ2-2; 9 bases align to TRBD2. From germline, CDR1 is LGHNA and CDR2 YSLEER. The length of the CDR3 is 16 residues. The J segment lost 4 bases and the V segment lost 6 bases, leaving 9 bases of the junction unmatched. CDR3 protein: CASSRRTSVGTGELFF. CDR3 DNA sequence: TGCGCCAGCAGTCGAAGGACTAGCGTAGGCACCGGGGAGCTGTTTTTT.

In regard to this clone: The same CDR3 is also encoded by other DNA sequences in this sample. The chain has TRBV7-9 and TRBJ2-5; 7 positions match TRBD2. CDR1 is SEHNR and CDR2 is FQNEAQ in the germline V gene (reference sequence). The CDR3 totals 14 residues. The V and J ends lost 5 bases and 3 bases, in that order; junction bases with no gene match: 6. Written as DNA, the CDR3 is TGTGCCAGCAGCCTAGGGCTAGCGGAAGAGACCCAGTACTTC. Translation: CASSLGLAEETQYF.

The J gene is TRBJ2-2, the V gene TRBV4-2; 7 bases are shared with TRBD2. In germline, CDR1 is LGHNA, CDR2 YNFKEQ. After removal of 4 bases from V and 0 bases from J, the junction contained 11 bases not matched to a gene. There are 18 residues in the CDR3. The CDR3: CASSPVRDYRPNTGELFF. CDR3 in DNA: TGTGCCAGCAGCCCGGTCCGGGACTACCGACCGAACACCGGGGAGCTGTTTTTT.

This clone was seen a single time. The V gene is TRBV7-2, the J gene TRBJ2-5; weak D call: TRBD1 (5 bases). Germline assignment: CDR1 SGHTA and CDR2 FQGNSA. Trimming left V 5 bases short and J 4 bases short, with 14 bases between. The CDR3 totals 14 residues. CDR3 in amino acids: CASSLRQNPETQYF. The CDR3 nucleotides read TGTGCCAGCAGCCTCCGACAGAATCCAGAGACCCAGTACTTC.

This clone turned up a few times. The chain joins TRBV5-1 to TRBJ2-7; 8 bases agree with TRBD1. The CDR3 runs to 11 residues. Germline loops: CDR1 SGHRS, CDR2 YFSETQ. With V trimmed by 7 bases and J by 5 bases, 2 bases remained unmatched. In DNA, the CDR3 is TGCGCCAGCCAGACAGGGGACGAGCAGTACTTC. Translated: CASQTGDEQYF.

The V gene is TRBV6-2 or TRBV6-3, the J gene TRBJ2-7; tentatively, D is TRBD2 (6 bases). The CDR3 sequence is 16 residues long. Germline CDR1 is MNHEY and CDR2 is SVGEGT. The V end was cut by 4 bases, the J end by 2 bases, with 18 bases between. The CDR3 coding sequence is TGTGCCAGCAGTTCGAGGGTGGGAGGAACTACCTACGAGCAGTACTTC. Translated, it gives CASSSRVGGTTYEQYF.

The J gene is TRBJ2-7, the V gene TRBV5-6; no clear D. Germline CDR1 reads SGHDT; CDR2 reads YYEEEE. The V end was cut by 9 bases, the J end by 3 bases, with 25 bases between. The CDR3 contains 16 residues. The CDR3 sequence: CANELWSWAPHYEQYF. The DNA of the CDR3 is TGTGCCAACGAGTTATGGTCCTGGGCCCCACACTACGAGCAGTACTTC.

The gene calls are TRBV9 and TRBJ2-1; 14 nucleotides line up with TRBD2. Germline lookup yields CDR1 SGDLS and CDR2 YYNGEE. The V and J ends lost 0 bases and 2 bases, in that order; junction bases with no gene match: 4. This CDR3 spans 18 amino acids. The CDR3 DNA reads TGTGCCAGCAGCGTAGAGGGACTAGCGGGAGTACCCTACAATGAGCAGTTCTTC. This translates into CASSVEGLAGVPYNEQFF.